This T cell receptor beta chain was captured in a study of identical twins. Whole-study findings and limits: When twins shared out-of-frame alpha sequences, those sequences had excess low generation probability.

TCRdb ran MiXCR on the 5' RACE reads and lists one entry per CDR3 protein. The table includes some 560,000 distinct CDR3 sequences, more than 9% detected once. This clonotype was seen only a few times. Antigen unknown. The CDR3 runs to 18 residues. Trimming took 6 bases from V and 2 from J; bases not matched to a gene: 14. Looked up from germline, CDR1 is KGHSH and CDR2 is LQKENI. The data also belong to a second study, concerning yellow fever vaccine responses in identical twins.

The V and J genes are TRBV18 and TRBJ2-7; 12 nucleotides match TRBD1. Specimen: PBMCs. This sequence originates from a woman between 18 and 29 years old in good health. CDR3 nucleotide sequence: TGTGCCAGCTCTCTCACGGAAACCGGGACAGGGGGCCCCTACGAGCAGTACTTC. Translation: CASSLTETGTGGPYEQYF. The full variable domain, rest sourced from reference TRBV18 and TRBJ2-7, is NAGVMQNPRHLVRRRGQEARLRCSPMKGHSHVYWYRQLPEEGLKFMVYLQKENIIDESGMPKERFSAEFPKEGPSILRIQQVVRGDSAAYFCASSLTETGTGGPYEQYFGPGTRLTVT.